A few counts support the clone carrying this T cell receptor beta chain. CDR1 is MDHEN, CDR2 SYDVKM, per germline. This CDR3 has 15 amino acids. Deletions cut 8 bases from V and 0 bases from J, with 11 bases between. The sample originates from a study of regulatory T cells in long-lasting Graves disease. Arm-PCR with iRepertoire HTBI primers amplified the CDR3 regions for these TCR beta libraries. TCRdb re-called the multiplex PCR reads with MiXCR, one entry per CDR3 protein. The sample holds about 460,000 distinct CDR3 sequences, about 14% seen once. As to time point: newly diagnosed GD, antithyroid drugs for less than 3 months. PBMC-derived RNA was used for the TCR library. Patients were from an endocrinology department in Xi'an, China. These data were also filed under a second study, of T cells in Graves' hyperthyroidism and ophthalmopathy. That work adds: Those with hyperthyroidism were 18 to 65 years old, newly diagnosed, and ill for under 2 months. Thyroid ultrasound and orbital computed tomography, with clinical symptoms and serum thyroxine and TRAb, informed diagnoses. Clonotypes that were expanded in thyroid above 0.001 mostly appeared in blood too.

The chain recombines TRBV28 with TRBJ2-6; tentative D call: TRBD2 (5 bases). The specimen was peripheral blood mononuclear cells (PBMCs), collected at new diagnosis, from a patient treated with antithyroid drugs. This receptor was taken from a woman aged 50 to 65 with Graves disease. CDR3 loop: CASERTSSGANVLTF. CDR3 sequence (DNA): TGTGCCAGCGAACGTACTAGCTCTGGGGCCAACGTCCTGACTTTC.